This T cell receptor beta chain was retrieved from a study of regulatory T cells in long-lasting Graves disease. In the study overall: The criterion for persistent Graves' disease was over 5 years of antithyroid drugs with positive TSH receptor antibodies.

The study's findings and limits: Favoring TRBV28, TRBJ1-2 and TRBJ2-5 was a feature seen in persistent disease. Analyses excluded thyroid tissue, covering peripheral blood alone.

This clonotype has at least ten counts. No antigen is known for it. HTBI primers from iRepertoire and Arm-PCR of CDR3 regions yielded the TCR beta libraries. Using its own MiXCR run on the multiplex PCR reads, TCRdb lists one record per CDR3 protein. Of around 460,000 distinct CDR3 sequences listed, approximately 23% are singletons. Time point noted: persistent/refractory GD, antithyroid drugs over 5 years with positive TRAb. Extracted RNA from PBMCs served as the source of the TCR library. CDR3 length equals 14 residues. The V gene lost 1 base and the J gene lost 4 bases, with 10 bases spanning the gap. Germline CDR1 reads LGHDT; CDR2 reads YNNKEL (reference sequence).

The chain uses TRBV3-1 and TRBJ1-1, with a weak D call TRBD1 (6 bases). The clonotype originates from a female donor with Graves disease. This sample comprised peripheral blood mononuclear cells (PBMCs), obtained when the disease was refractory, from a patient treated with antithyroid drugs. The CDR3 reads CASSQGQGSTEAFF. Written as DNA, the CDR3 is TGTGCCAGCAGCCAAGGCCAGGGGAGCACTGAAGCTTTCTTT. The full variable domain, its missing parts supplied by reference TRBV3-1 and TRBJ1-1, is DTAVSQTPKYLVTQMGNDKSIKCEQNLGHDTMYWYKQDSKKFLKIMFSYNNKELIINETVPNRFSPKSPDKAHLNLHINSLELGDSAVYFCASSQGQGSTEAFFGQGTRLTVV.